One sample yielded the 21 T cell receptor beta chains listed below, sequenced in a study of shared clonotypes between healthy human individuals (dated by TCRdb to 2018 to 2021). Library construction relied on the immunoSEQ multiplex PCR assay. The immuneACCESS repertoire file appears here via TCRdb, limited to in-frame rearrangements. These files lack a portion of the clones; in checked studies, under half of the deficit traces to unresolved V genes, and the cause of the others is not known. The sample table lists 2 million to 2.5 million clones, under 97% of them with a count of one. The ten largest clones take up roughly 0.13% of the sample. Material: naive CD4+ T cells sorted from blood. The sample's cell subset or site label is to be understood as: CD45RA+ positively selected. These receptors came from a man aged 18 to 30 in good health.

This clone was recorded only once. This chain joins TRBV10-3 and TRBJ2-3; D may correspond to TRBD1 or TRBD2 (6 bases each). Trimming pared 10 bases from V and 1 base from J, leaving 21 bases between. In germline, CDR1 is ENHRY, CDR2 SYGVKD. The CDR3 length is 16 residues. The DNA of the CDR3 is TGTGCCACCCGGGCGACAGGAACGGGAGGCACAGATACGCAGTATTTT. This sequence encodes CATRATGTGGTDTQYF.

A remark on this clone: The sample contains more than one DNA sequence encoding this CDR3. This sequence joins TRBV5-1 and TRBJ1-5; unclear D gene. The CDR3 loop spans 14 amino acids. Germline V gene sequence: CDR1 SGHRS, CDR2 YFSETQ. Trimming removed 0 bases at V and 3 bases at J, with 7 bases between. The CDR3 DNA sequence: TGCGCCAGCAGCTTGGACGGAAACAATCAGCCCCAGCATTTT. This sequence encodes CASSLDGNNQPQHF. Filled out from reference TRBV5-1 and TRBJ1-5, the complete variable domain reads KAGVTQTPRYLIKTRGQQVTLSCSPISGHRSVSWYQQTPGQGLQFLFEYFSETQRNKGNFPGRFSGRQFSNSRSEMNVSTLELGDSALYLCASSLDGNNQPQHFGDGTRLSIL.

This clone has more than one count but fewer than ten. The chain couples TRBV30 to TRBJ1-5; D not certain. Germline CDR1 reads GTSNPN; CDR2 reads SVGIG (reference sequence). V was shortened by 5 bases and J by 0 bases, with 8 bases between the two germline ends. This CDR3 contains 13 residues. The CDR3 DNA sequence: TGTGCCTGGGGGTCCTATAGCAATCAGCCCCAGCATTTT. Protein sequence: CAWGSYSNQPQHF.

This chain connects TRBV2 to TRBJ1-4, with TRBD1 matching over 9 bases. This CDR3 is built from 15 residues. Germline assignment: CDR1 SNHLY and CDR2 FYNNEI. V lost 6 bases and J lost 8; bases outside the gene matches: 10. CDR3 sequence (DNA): TGTGCCAGCAGCGCCGGACAGGGGAGGAGGGAAAAACTGTTTTTT. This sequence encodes CASSAGQGRREKLFF.

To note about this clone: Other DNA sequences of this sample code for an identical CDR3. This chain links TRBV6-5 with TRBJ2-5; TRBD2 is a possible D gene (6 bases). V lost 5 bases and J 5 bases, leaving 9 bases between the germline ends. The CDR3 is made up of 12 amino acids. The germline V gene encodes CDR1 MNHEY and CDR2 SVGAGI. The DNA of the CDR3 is TGTGCCAGCAGTCGGGGGACGGAGACCCAGTACTTC. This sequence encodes CASSRGTETQYF.

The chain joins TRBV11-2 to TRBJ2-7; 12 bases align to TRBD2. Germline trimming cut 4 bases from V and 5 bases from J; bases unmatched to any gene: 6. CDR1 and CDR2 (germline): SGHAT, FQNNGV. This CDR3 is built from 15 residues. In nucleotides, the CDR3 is TGTGCCAGCAGCTCCGGGGGGACTAGCGGGCACGAGCAGTACTTC. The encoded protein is CASSSGGTSGHEQYF.

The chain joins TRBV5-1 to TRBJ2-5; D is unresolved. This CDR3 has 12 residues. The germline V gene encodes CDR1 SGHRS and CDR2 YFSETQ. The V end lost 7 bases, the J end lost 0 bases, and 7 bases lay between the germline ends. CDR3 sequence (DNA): TGCGCCAGCCAAAGGAACCAAGAGACCCAGTACTTC. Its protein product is CASQRNQETQYF.

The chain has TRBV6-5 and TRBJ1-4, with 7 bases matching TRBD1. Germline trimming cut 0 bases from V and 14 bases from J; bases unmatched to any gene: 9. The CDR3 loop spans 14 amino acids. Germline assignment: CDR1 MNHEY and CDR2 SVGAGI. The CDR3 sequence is CASSYSSFDRVLFF. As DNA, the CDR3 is TGTGCCAGCAGTTACTCGAGTTTTGACAGGGTCCTGTTTTTT.

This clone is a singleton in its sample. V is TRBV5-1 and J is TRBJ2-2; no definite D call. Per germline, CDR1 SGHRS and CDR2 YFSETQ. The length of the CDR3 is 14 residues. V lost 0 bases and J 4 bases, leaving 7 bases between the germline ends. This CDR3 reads CASSLAEATGELFF. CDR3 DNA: TGCGCCAGCAGCTTGGCCGAGGCCACCGGGGAGCTGTTTTTT.

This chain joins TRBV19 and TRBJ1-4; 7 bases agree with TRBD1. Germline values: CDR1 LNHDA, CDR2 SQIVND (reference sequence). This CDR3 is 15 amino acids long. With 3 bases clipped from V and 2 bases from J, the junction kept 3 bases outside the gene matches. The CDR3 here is CASSMRRGTNEKLFF. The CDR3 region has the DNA TGTGCCAGTAGTATGCGCAGGGGGACTAATGAAAAACTGTTTTTT.

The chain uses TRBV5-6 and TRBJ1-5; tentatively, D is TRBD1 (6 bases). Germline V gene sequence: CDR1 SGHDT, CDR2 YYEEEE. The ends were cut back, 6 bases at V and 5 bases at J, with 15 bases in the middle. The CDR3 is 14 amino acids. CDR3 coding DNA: TGTGCCAGCACCTCAAGGGGGGGGCATCAGCCCCAGCATTTT. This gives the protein CASTSRGGHQPQHF.

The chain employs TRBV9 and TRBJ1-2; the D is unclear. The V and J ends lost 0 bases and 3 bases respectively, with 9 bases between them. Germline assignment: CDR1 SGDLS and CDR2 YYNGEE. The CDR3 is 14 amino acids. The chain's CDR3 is CASSVDGGDYGYTF. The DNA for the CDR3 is TGTGCCAGCAGCGTAGATGGCGGGGACTATGGCTACACCTTC.

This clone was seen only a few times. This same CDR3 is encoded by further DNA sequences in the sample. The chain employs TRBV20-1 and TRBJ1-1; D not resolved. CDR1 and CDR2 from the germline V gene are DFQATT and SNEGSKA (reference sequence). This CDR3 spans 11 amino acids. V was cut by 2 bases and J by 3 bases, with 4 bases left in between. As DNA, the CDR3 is TGCAGTGCTAGACGGGACACTGAAGCTTTCTTT. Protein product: CSARRDTEAFF.

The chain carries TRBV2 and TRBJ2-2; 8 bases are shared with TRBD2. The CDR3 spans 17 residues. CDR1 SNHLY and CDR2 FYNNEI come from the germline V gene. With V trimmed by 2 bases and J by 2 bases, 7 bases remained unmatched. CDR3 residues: CASSENRLAYNTGELFF. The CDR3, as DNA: TGTGCCAGCAGTGAAAATCGACTAGCGTACAACACCGGGGAGCTGTTTTTT. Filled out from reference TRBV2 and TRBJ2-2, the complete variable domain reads EPEVTQTPSHQVTQMGQEVILRCVPISNHLYFYWYRQILGQKVEFLVSFYNNEISEKSEIFDDQFSVERPDGSNFTLKIRSTKLEDSAMYFCASSENRLAYNTGELFFGEGSRLTVL.

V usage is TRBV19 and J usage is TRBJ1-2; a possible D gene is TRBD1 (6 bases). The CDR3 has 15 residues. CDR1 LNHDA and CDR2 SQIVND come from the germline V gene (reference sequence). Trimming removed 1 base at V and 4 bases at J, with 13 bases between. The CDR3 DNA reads TGTGCCAGTAGTATAGCGAAGGGGGGGCGCTATGGCTACACCTTC. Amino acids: CASSIAKGGRYGYTF.

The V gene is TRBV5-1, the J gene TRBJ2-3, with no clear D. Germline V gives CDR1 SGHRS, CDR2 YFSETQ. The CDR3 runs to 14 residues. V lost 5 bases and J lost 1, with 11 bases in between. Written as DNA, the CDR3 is TGCGCCAGCAGGGTCAGTTGGGGCACAGATACGCAGTATTTT. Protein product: CASRVSWGTDTQYF.

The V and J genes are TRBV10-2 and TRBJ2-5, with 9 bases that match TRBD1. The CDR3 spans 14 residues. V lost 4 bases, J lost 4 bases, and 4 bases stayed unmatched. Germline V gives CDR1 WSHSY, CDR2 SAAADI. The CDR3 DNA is TGCGCCAGCAGTGTCGGGACAGGGCTAGAGACCCAGTACTTC. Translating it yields CASSVGTGLETQYF.

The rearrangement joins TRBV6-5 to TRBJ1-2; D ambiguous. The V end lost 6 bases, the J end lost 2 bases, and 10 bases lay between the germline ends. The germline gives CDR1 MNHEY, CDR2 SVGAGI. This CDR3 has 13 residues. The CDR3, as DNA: TGTGCCAGCAGCCGAGAGAAGAACTATGGCTACACCTTC. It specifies CASSREKNYGYTF.

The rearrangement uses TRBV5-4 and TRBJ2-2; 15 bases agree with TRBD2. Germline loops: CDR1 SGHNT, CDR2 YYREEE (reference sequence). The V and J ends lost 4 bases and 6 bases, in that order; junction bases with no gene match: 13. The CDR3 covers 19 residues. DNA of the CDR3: TGTGCCAGCAGCCAGGGACTAGCGGGGGGAACCGGAACGGCCGGGGAGCTGTTTTTT. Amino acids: CASSQGLAGGTGTAGELFF.

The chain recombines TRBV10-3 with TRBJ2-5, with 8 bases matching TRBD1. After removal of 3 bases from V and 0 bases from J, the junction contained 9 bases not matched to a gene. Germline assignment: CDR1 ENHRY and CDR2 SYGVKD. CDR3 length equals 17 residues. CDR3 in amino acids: CAISDYRTGRYQETQYF. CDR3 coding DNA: TGTGCCATCAGTGACTACAGGACAGGGCGGTACCAAGAGACCCAGTACTTC.

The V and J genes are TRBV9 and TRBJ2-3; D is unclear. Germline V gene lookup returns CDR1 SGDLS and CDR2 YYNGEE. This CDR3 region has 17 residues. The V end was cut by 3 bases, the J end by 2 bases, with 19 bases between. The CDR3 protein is CASSAHSINLPTDTQYF. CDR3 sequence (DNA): TGTGCCAGCAGCGCCCACTCGATCAATTTACCCACAGATACGCAGTATTTT.